The rows below give T cell receptor beta chains drawn from one sample of a study of molecular identifiers for immune sequencing clone quantification. A single record per CDR3 protein comes from TCRdb applying MiXCR to the PCR reads. The top ten clones hold approximately 0.9% of a sample with under 650,000 distinct CDR3 sequences, just under 20% of them seen once. The material sequenced was naive CD8+ T cells from blood, with Jurkat cell RNA spiked in. The source of these receptors is a human donor in good health. Some libraries in this study had Jurkat cell RNA spiked in. Each CDR3 is given with its conserved first and last residue. D genes are given only for firm matches. Size tells how often a clone was seen (once, few, many) or the class of an expanded clone, and some rows leave it out.

v_call	j_call	clone_size	d_call	cdr3_nt	cdr3_aa
TRBV5-8	TRBJ2-5	many	NA	TGTGCCAGCAGCTTTAGAACGGACTGGCAACAAGAGACCCAGTACTTC	CASSFRTDWQQETQYF
TRBV14	TRBJ2-1	many	NA	TGTGCCAGCAGTACCGGGACGAGGAATGAGCAGTTCTTC	CASSTGTRNEQFF
TRBV13	TRBJ2-3	many	NA	TGTGCCAGCAGCTTACAGGAAGATACGCAGTATTTT	CASSLQEDTQYF
TRBV4-1	TRBJ2-1	few	NA	TGCGCCAGCAGCCAAGTGCTCGAGGGGGGGCAGTTCTTC	CASSQVLEGGQFF
TRBV6-5	TRBJ2-1	many	NA	TGTGCCAGCACCGCGCAGGGGGGTTTTGAGCAGTTCTTC	CASTAQGGFEQFF
TRBV18	TRBJ2-3	many	NA	TGTGCCAGCTCACCACAGGACGGAAAAGGAGATACGCAGTATTTT	CASSPQDGKGDTQYF
TRBV6-6	TRBJ1-4	many	NA	TGTGCCAGCAGGGGAGCAACTAATGAAAAACTGTTTTTT	CASRGATNEKLFF
TRBV11-2	TRBJ2-5	many	NA	TGTGCCAGCAGCCCCCCCGGGACCCAGTACTTC	CASSPPGTQYF
TRBV11-2	TRBJ2-7	few	NA	TGTGCCAGCAGCTTAGGTTCCTGGATCTCCTACGAGCAGTACTTC	CASSLGSWISYEQYF
TRBV6-2/TRBV6-3	TRBJ1-5	many	NA	TGTGCCAGCAGTTATAAGGATAGCAATCAGCCCCAGCATTTT	CASSYKDSNQPQHF
TRBV6-2/TRBV6-3	TRBJ1-5	many	TRBD1	TGTGCCAGCAGGTACGACAGGGGGCGAATGGGTCAGCCCCAGCATTTT	CASRYDRGRMGQPQHF
TRBV4-1	TRBJ1-1	NA	NA	TGCGCCATCCGGGCGGGGGTAAACACTGAAGCTTCCTTT	CAIRAGVNTEASF
TRBV6-2/TRBV6-3	TRBJ1-1	NA	TRBD1	TGTGCCAGCAGTGCACAGGGGTGGGCTGAAGCTTTCTTT	CASSAQGWAEAFF
TRBV3-1	TRBJ2-3	many	TRBD1	TGTGCCAGCAGCCAGACCGGGACAGGGGTTCTCTCAGATACGCAGTATTTT	CASSQTGTGVLSDTQYF
TRBV7-6	TRBJ2-2	NA	TRBD1	TGTGCCAGCAGCCGAGTCCAGGGGGCCGGGGAGCTGTTTTTT	CASSRVQGAGELFF
TRBV3-1	TRBJ2-2	many	NA	TGTGCCAGCAGCCAAGAGACCCCAGGGGGGTATTTCACCGGGGAGCTGTTTTTT	CASSQETPGGYFTGELFF
TRBV7-9	TRBJ2-7	many	TRBD1	TGTGCCAGCAGCGCACCGGGACAGGCCTACGAGCAGTACTTC	CASSAPGQAYEQYF
TRBV20-1	TRBJ1-6	NA	NA	TGCAGTGCCTTGAGACAGAGCTCCCATAATTCACCCCTCCACTTT	CSALRQSSHNSPLHF
TRBV30	TRBJ1-6	NA	TRBD1	TGTGCCTGGAGCGAGGACAGGGCGCAGACCTATAATTCACCCCTCCACTTT	CAWSEDRAQTYNSPLHF
TRBV4-1	TRBJ1-2	many	NA	TGCGCCAGCAGCCAAGAAGGTCAGCCCCACTATGGCTACACCTTC	CASSQEGQPHYGYTF
TRBV18	TRBJ2-3	many	NA	TGTGCCAGCTCACCGGCAGGCGAGGCCGGGACGCCAGGAGGCACAGATACGCAGTATTTT	CASSPAGEAGTPGGTDTQYF
TRBV29-1	TRBJ1-1	many	NA	TGCAGCGTTGAAGAAAGTCCAGGACGTGAAGCTTTCTTT	CSVEESPGREAFF
TRBV6-4	TRBJ2-2	few	TRBD2	TGTGCCAGCAGTGACTCCGGGACTAGCGGGAGGGACCGGGAGCTGTTTTTT	CASSDSGTSGRDRELFF
TRBV5-1	TRBJ1-1	many	TRBD1	TGCGCCAGCAGCTGGGGACAGAGCCCTGAAGCTTTCTTT	CASSWGQSPEAFF
TRBV19	TRBJ2-7	many	NA	TGTGCCAGTAGTATTTTGGGGAACGAGCAGTACTTC	CASSILGNEQYF
TRBV5-6	TRBJ1-5	many	NA	TGTGCCAGCAGCTTTCGACAGGCCAATCAGCCCCAGCATTTT	CASSFRQANQPQHF